This TCR beta chain stems from a study of CD8 T cells in ankylosing spondylitis. Notes on the study in general: Characteristic of ankylosing spondylitis blood, it appeared, was a TCR beta motif comprising roughly 8 highly homologous variants. Prior literature has documented some motif variants in synovial fluid and blood from reactive arthritis.

V lost 0 bases and J 5 bases, leaving 13 bases between the germline ends. The CDR3 has 15 amino acids. CDR1 and CDR2 (germline): MGHRA, YSYEKL. Quantitative barcoded 5'-RACE was used to prepare TCR beta libraries. Each CDR3 protein is one row after TCRdb ran MiXCR on the 5' RACE reads. The profile shows 500,000 or so distinct CDR3 sequences, roughly 5.3% of them singletons. This clonotype was observed at least ten times. Its antigen is not identified. The genes are TRBV4-1 and TRBJ1-1; D call uncertain. This TCR derives from a male donor with ankylosing spondylitis. The sample taken for sequencing was blood, either unsorted or a sorted T cell fraction (not recorded which). The CDR3, as DNA: TGCGCCAGCAGCCAAGATTCACGGAGTTGGACTGAAGCTTTCTTT. This sequence encodes CASSQDSRSWTEAFF.